A single sample is the source of the 21 T cell receptor beta chains below, sequenced in a study of blood T cell repertoires in COVID-19. The method was immunoSEQ multiplex PCR; TCRdb's version includes in-frame clones alone and lacks a portion of them. The sample includes over 85,000 clones, approximately 80% of them seen just once. Material: peripheral blood. The receptor set was obtained from a man aged 55-75 years with active or convalescent COVID-19.

The chain couples TRBV9 to TRBJ2-1, with D maybe TRBD2 (6 bases). The CDR3 consists of 13 residues. V was trimmed by 4 bases and J by 9 bases, leaving 14 bases between them. Per the germline V gene, CDR1 is SGDLS and CDR2 is YYNGEE. The CDR3 sequence: CASSRRTKGEQFF. For the CDR3, the DNA is TGTGCCAGCAGCAGAAGGACTAAAGGTGAGCAGTTCTTC.

The rearrangement uses TRBV25-1 and TRBJ1-4; D is perhaps TRBD1 (6 bases). V gave up 3 bases and J gave up 3 bases, with 11 bases separating them. The CDR3 runs to 15 residues. The germline V gene encodes CDR1 MGHDK and CDR2 SYGVNS. The CDR3 DNA is TGTGCCAGCAGTGAGGGGGCTCGGGCTAATGAAAAACTGTTTTTT. As protein: CASSEGARANEKLFF. Drawing the rest from reference TRBV25-1 and TRBJ1-4, the complete variable domain is EADIYQTPRYLVIGTGKKITLECSQTMGHDKMYWYQQDPGMELHLIHYSYGVNSTEKGDLSSESTVSRIRTEHFPLTLESARPSHTSQYLCASSEGARANEKLFFGSGTQLSVL.

V usage is TRBV5-1 and J usage is TRBJ1-5; D gene unclear. V lost 2 bases, J lost 5 bases, and 11 bases lay in between. Germline V gives CDR1 SGHRS, CDR2 YFSETQ. The CDR3 loop spans 14 amino acids. CDR3 nucleotide sequence: TGCGCCAGCAGCTTAGAAGGAGGAGATCAGCCCCAGCATTTT. This sequence encodes CASSLEGGDQPQHF. The full variable domain, in which reference TRBV5-1 and TRBJ1-5 provide the parts outside the CDR3, is KAGVTQTPRYLIKTRGQQVTLSCSPISGHRSVSWYQQTPGQGLQFLFEYFSETQRNKGNFPGRFSGRQFSNSRSEMNVSTLELGDSALYLCASSLEGGDQPQHFGDGTRLSIL.

This clone was found many times. The V and J genes are TRBV6-1 and TRBJ2-7, with D perhaps matching TRBD2 (6 bases). CDR1 is MNHNS and CDR2 is SASEGT in the germline V gene. The V end was cut by 1 base, the J end by 1 base, with 8 bases between. CDR3 length: 14 residues. CDR3 sequence reads: CASSEGGESYEQYF. DNA for the CDR3: TGTGCCAGCAGTGAAGGGGGGGAGTCCTACGAGCAGTACTTC.

The chain employs TRBV27 and TRBJ1-2; D unresolved. The CDR3 consists of 14 residues. Germline CDR1 reads MNHEY; CDR2 reads SMNVEV (reference sequence). V dropped 6 bases and J dropped 4 bases, with 15 bases sitting between them. The CDR3 reads CASRGRTGFYGYTF. CDR3 bases: TGTGCCAGCAGAGGACGGACGGGATTCTATGGCTACACCTTC.

This clone came up a few times. V and J are TRBV19 and TRBJ2-2; D perhaps matches TRBD2 (6 bases). The CDR3 spans 16 residues. The V end lost 6 bases, the J end lost 1 base, and 15 bases lay between the germline ends. Germline loops: CDR1 LNHDA, CDR2 SQIVND (reference sequence). CDR3 bases: TGTGCCAGTAGAAATAACGGGAGATTGAACACCGGGGAGCTGTTTTTT. The encoded protein is CASRNNGRLNTGELFF.

This chain links TRBV5-1 with TRBJ2-1; TRBD2 agrees at 7 bases. Germline assignment: CDR1 SGHRS and CDR2 YFSETQ. The CDR3 loop spans 15 amino acids. J gave up 7 bases and V 4 bases, and 11 bases lay outside the gene matches. The DNA for the CDR3 is TGCGCCAGCAGCCCCTTGCGAGGGAGGGGAAATGAGCAGTTCTTC. It encodes CASSPLRGRGNEQFF.

The gene calls are TRBV20-1 and TRBJ2-7, with a tentative D call TRBD2 (5 bases). Deletions cut 6 bases from V and 3 bases from J, with 12 bases between. The CDR3 has 12 residues. Germline CDR1 and CDR2: DFQATT and SNEGSKA (reference sequence). As DNA, the CDR3 is TGCAGTGCCAGTGGGGAGAGCTACGAGCAGTACGTC. It is translated as CSASGESYEQYV.

The chain employs TRBV18 and TRBJ2-1, with a tentative D call TRBD1 (6 bases). The germline V gene encodes CDR1 KGHSH and CDR2 LQKENI. Trimming cost V 3 bases and J 1 base, with 10 bases left between them. This CDR3 has 15 residues. This CDR3 reads CASSPRGTSYNEQFF. The CDR3 DNA follows: TGTGCCAGCTCACCTCGAGGGACATCCTACAATGAGCAGTTCTTC.

This clone appeared a few times. This chain links TRBV6-1 with TRBJ2-7; 7 bases match TRBD2. V lost 7 bases, J lost 2 bases, and 8 bases stayed unmatched. The germline CDR1 and CDR2 sequences are MNHNS and SASEGT. CDR3 size: 14 residues. The CDR3 spells CASKPRGGTYEQYV. Written as DNA, the CDR3 is TGTGCCAGCAAACCCCGGGGAGGGACCTACGAGCAGTACGTC.

Remarks on this clone: Other DNA variants within this sample encode the same CDR3. This chain joins TRBV28 and TRBJ2-1; TRBD2 aligns across 13 bases. From germline, CDR1 is MDHEN and CDR2 SYDVKM. J was trimmed by 2 bases and V by 4 bases; bases with no gene match: 5. The CDR3 covers 17 residues. For the CDR3, the DNA is TGTGCCAGCAGTTCAACGGGACTAGCGGGGACCTACAATGAGCAGTTCTTC. Translating gives CASSSTGLAGTYNEQFF.

The chain carries TRBV3-1 (or the pseudogene TRBV3-2) and TRBJ2-7; the D gene is possibly TRBD1 (5 bases). The germline V and J ends were trimmed by 0 bases and 2 bases, with 8 bases remaining between them. The CDR3 runs to 14 residues. From germline, CDR1 is LGHDT and CDR2 YNNKEL (reference sequence). This CDR3 is CASSQEGRAYEQYV. For the CDR3, the DNA is TGTGCCAGCAGCCAAGAGGGCAGGGCCTACGAGCAGTACGTC.

The chain uses TRBV12-3 or TRBV12-4 and TRBJ2-3; the D gene is possibly TRBD1 (6 bases). The CDR3 has 13 residues. V lost 6 bases and J lost 2, with 9 bases in between. The CDR3 region is CASRGAFTDTQYF. The CDR3 DNA follows: TGTGCCAGCAGGGGGGCCTTCACAGATACGCAGTATTTT.

The genes are TRBV5-1 and TRBJ1-3; D is unresolved. Trimming shortened V by 0 bases and J by 4 bases, and 11 bases separated the two germline ends. This CDR3 has 15 residues. Germline assignment: CDR1 SGHRS and CDR2 YFSETQ. This CDR3 is CASSLALGSGNTIYF. DNA of the CDR3: TGCGCCAGCAGCTTGGCTCTGGGGAGCGGAAACACCATATATTTT.

The chain is built from TRBV6-2 or TRBV6-3 and TRBJ1-1, with unresolved D. V shed 6 bases and J shed 0 bases, with 14 bases lying between them. CDR3 length: 15 residues. Germline V gene data show CDR1 as MNHEY and CDR2 as SVGEGT. Here the CDR3 DNA reads TGTGCCAGCAGCCCCAAGCAGGTCATGAACACTGAAGCTTTCTTT. It yields the protein CASSPKQVMNTEAFF.

The chain combines TRBV6-5 with TRBJ1-6; D perhaps matches TRBD1 (5 bases). With 5 bases removed from V and 11 bases from J, the gap between germline ends came to 13 bases. The CDR3 totals 13 residues. CDR1 is MNHEY, CDR2 SVGAGI, per germline. CDR3 sequence reads: CASSQGTVTPLHF. CDR3 nucleotide sequence: TGTGCCAGCAGTCAGGGTACGGTGACACCCCTCCACTTT.

The V call is TRBV28, the J call TRBJ1-1, with D hard to call. CDR3 length: 12 residues. V was shortened by 6 bases and J by 5 bases, with 10 bases between the two germline ends. In germline, CDR1 is MDHEN, CDR2 SYDVKM. Here the CDR3 reads CASRPRLTEAFF. The CDR3 DNA sequence: TGTGCCAGCAGGCCTAGATTGACTGAAGCTTTCTTT.

V and J are TRBV27 and TRBJ1-4; tentatively, D is TRBD1 (6 bases). V lost 6 bases, J lost 8 bases, and 13 bases lay in between. CDR3 length equals 13 residues. Looked up from germline, CDR1 is MNHEY and CDR2 is SMNVEV (reference sequence). The CDR3 here is CASRAGGEEKLFF. The CDR3 DNA sequence: TGTGCCAGCAGGGCTGGGGGCGAGGAAAAACTGTTTTTT.

The chain uses TRBV7-8 and TRBJ2-7, with 9 bases lining up with TRBD2. This CDR3 has 14 amino acids. V lost 3 bases, J lost 4 bases, and 4 bases stayed unmatched. Germline CDR1 SGHVS, CDR2 FQNEAQ. The CDR3 is CASSLASGKYEQYF. The CDR3 bases are TGTGCCAGCAGCTTGGCTAGCGGGAAGTACGAGCAGTACTTC.

The V gene is TRBV6-5, the J gene TRBJ1-5; 8 bases line up with TRBD1. The germline V gene has CDR1 MNHEY and CDR2 SVGAGI. There are 14 residues in the CDR3. The ends lost 6 bases at V and 5 bases at J; junction bases unmatched: 6. CDR3 loop: CASSPDRGYQPQHF. The CDR3 DNA follows: TGTGCCAGCAGCCCCGACAGGGGATATCAGCCCCAGCATTTT.

J is TRBJ2-7 and V is TRBV28; 7 bases are shared with TRBD1. Germline CDR1 is MDHEN and CDR2 is SYDVKM. This CDR3 contains 13 residues. J lost 2 bases, V lost 4 bases, and 2 bases had no gene match. The CDR3 nucleotides read TGTGCCAGCAGTTCTAGGGGGCCCTACGAGCAGTACGTC. It encodes CASSSRGPYEQYV.